Listed below are T cell receptor beta chains from one sample, sequenced in a study of beta chain features in type 1 diabetes. Sequencing was performed with immunoSEQ multiplex PCR; in TCRdb, only in-frame clones are kept and a portion is missing. The table lists about 710,000 clones, roughly 13% of them singletons. Sequenced: naive CD4+ T cells from blood. The source is a man between 18 and 35 years old with type 1 diabetes. The CDR3 runs from the conserved cysteine through the conserved F or W.

v_call	j_call	cdr3_aa
TRBV30	TRBJ2-3	CASTPNSGGAADTQYF
TRBV10-2	TRBJ2-7	CASRKTGGTLSEQYF
TRBV5-6	TRBJ2-2	CASNPYRGPKNTGELFF
TRBV7-2	TRBJ2-1	CASSPREKVAVYNEQFF
TRBV19	TRBJ2-7	CASSTDRLSYEQYF
TRBV30	TRBJ1-2	CAWSVGRGYGYTF
TRBV28	TRBJ2-5	CASSPGQSGETQYF
TRBV4-1	TRBJ1-2	CASSQVGGANYGYTF
TRBV9	TRBJ2-7	CASSVGRDSSYEQYF
TRBV25-1	TRBJ1-5	CASSYGGAGNQPQHF
TRBV30	TRBJ1-4	CAWSVPEQLRALNQEKLFF
TRBV18	TRBJ1-5	CASSPWNSNQPQHF
TRBV29-1	TRBJ2-3	CSVEIAGVSTDTQYF
TRBV18	TRBJ2-3	CASSPAQSTDTQYF
TRBV7-9	TRBJ2-4	CASSLSAVSNIQYF
TRBV9	TRBJ2-2	CASSGAPGDPGELFF
TRBV10-3	TRBJ2-7	CAIIIDGTGPYF
TRBV28	TRBJ1-2	CASSPGPGGNYGYTF